The present T cell receptor (beta chain) was sequenced within a study of CD8 T cells in ankylosing spondylitis. Study-wide results and limits: Characteristic, it appeared, of ankylosing spondylitis blood was a TCR beta motif of roughly eight highly homologous variants. There were earlier reports of some motif variants in reactive arthritis synovial fluid and blood.

This CDR3 has 15 residues. Germline CDR1 is SEHNR and CDR2 is FQNEAQ (reference sequence). V trimming: 5 bases; J trimming: 5 bases; junction bases outside the gene matches: 8. This clonotype was seen a handful of times. What it recognizes is unknown. A quantitative 5'-RACE method, one with molecular barcodes, was used to make TCR beta libraries. TCRdb itself ran the 5' RACE reads through MiXCR, one entry per CDR3 protein. The sample yields fewer than 200,000 distinct CDR3 sequences, 15% to 20% seen once. The TCR was taken from a male donor aged 5-29 years with ankylosing spondylitis or in good health (not recorded which). Sequencing was performed on blood, either unsorted or a sorted T cell fraction (not recorded which). The chain recombines TRBV7-9 with TRBJ2-1; 8 positions agree with TRBD2. The CDR3 nucleotides read TGTGCCAGCAGCCCAACTAGCGGAGGGAACAATGAGCAGTTCTTC. This codes for CASSPTSGGNNEQFF.